One and the same sample provided the 16 T cell receptor beta chains below, sequenced in a study of T cell changes during pregnancy in multiple sclerosis. The method was immunoSEQ multiplex PCR; TCRdb's version includes in-frame clones alone and lacks a portion of them. Altogether roughly 30,000 clones are present, about 92% being singletons, with the ten largest covering approximately 5%. Sequencing was performed on CD8+ T cells from peripheral blood mononuclear cells, taken in the first trimester of pregnancy. The source is a female donor with multiple sclerosis, enrolled in a pregnancy study.

This clone was seen more than once but under ten times. V usage is TRBV5-4 and J usage is TRBJ2-7; possible D gene TRBD2, 6 bases. V lost 1 base, J lost 5 bases, and 10 bases lay in between. From germline, CDR1 is SGHNT and CDR2 YYREEE (reference sequence). There are 13 residues in the CDR3. The CDR3 DNA reads as TGTGCCAGCAGCTTGTGGGGGGTGGACGAGCAGTACTTC. It is translated as CASSLWGVDEQYF.

The CDR3 DNA sequence: TGTGCCAGCAGCCCTCTAGCGGGCTCCTACAATGAGCAGTTCTTC. Protein product: CASSPLAGSYNEQFF. The chain joins TRBV11-2 to TRBJ2-1, with 8 bases fitting TRBD2. Germline loops: CDR1 SGHAT, CDR2 FQNNGV. Trimming at V came to 5 bases and at J to 0 bases, leaving 3 bases not matched to a gene. The CDR3 length is 15 residues.

The gene calls are TRBV10-3 and TRBJ2-7; D possibly corresponds to TRBD2 (6 bases). V shed 2 bases and J shed 0 bases, with 20 bases lying between them. In germline, CDR1 is ENHRY, CDR2 SYGVKD. The CDR3 length is 18 residues. Here the CDR3 reads CAISEPPDWGVNSYEQYF. The CDR3 DNA sequence: TGTGCCATCAGTGAGCCTCCGGATTGGGGGGTAAACTCCTACGAGCAGTACTTC.

The V and J genes are TRBV18 and TRBJ2-1; maybe TRBD1 (7 bases). Germline V gene sequence: CDR1 KGHSH, CDR2 LQKENI. V lost 1 base and J lost 7, with 11 bases in between. There are 14 residues in the CDR3. The CDR3 here is CASSPLPGGNEQFF. Written as DNA, the CDR3 is TGTGCCAGCTCACCACTCCCAGGGGGGAATGAGCAGTTCTTC.

The rearrangement links TRBV27 to TRBJ2-6, with TRBD1 matching over 11 bases. The CDR3 spans 17 residues. V lost 6 bases, J lost 0 bases, and 4 bases stayed unmatched. Germline loops: CDR1 MNHEY, CDR2 SMNVEV (reference sequence). The CDR3 DNA reads TGTGCCAGCAGAGGGACAGGGGGTTACTCTGGGGCCAACGTCCTGACTTTC. This codes for CASRGTGGYSGANVLTF.

The chain couples TRBV4-1 to TRBJ2-1; 9 bases fit TRBD2. Germline CDR1 is MGHRA and CDR2 is YSYEKL. The CDR3 sequence is 17 residues long. V shed 1 base and J 9 bases; nucleotides not matched to a gene: 13. CDR3 residues: CASSQAYKSRLAAEQFF. In DNA form, the CDR3 reads TGCGCCAGCAGCCAAGCATATAAGTCGAGACTAGCGGCTGAGCAGTTCTTC.

The chain recombines TRBV30 with TRBJ2-7; the D gene is possibly TRBD1 (6 bases). Trimming stripped 2 bases from V and 4 bases from J, with 15 bases between. The CDR3 extends over 14 amino acids. Germline CDR1 and CDR2: GTSNPN and SVGIG (reference sequence). The CDR3 reads CAWSIGQGIYEQYF. Here the CDR3 DNA reads TGTGCCTGGAGTATTGGGCAGGGGATTTACGAGCAGTACTTC. Full variable domain (outside the CDR3, taken from reference TRBV30 and TRBJ2-7): SQTIHQWPATLVQPVGSPLSLECTVEGTSNPNLYWYRQAAGRGLQLLFYSVGIGQISSEVPQNLSASRPQDRQFILSSKKLLLSDSGFYLCAWSIGQGIYEQYFGPGTRLTVT.

The sample holds one count of this clone. The J gene is TRBJ1-5, the V gene TRBV4-1; D gene uncertain. This CDR3 region has 13 residues. Germline V gives CDR1 MGHRA, CDR2 YSYEKL. V lost 0 bases, J lost 6 bases, and 6 bases lay in between. The CDR3 DNA is TGCGCCAGCAGCCAAGATCGGGGTCAGCCCCAGCATTTT. Protein sequence: CASSQDRGQPQHF.

The chain joins TRBV4-1 to TRBJ1-1, with D hard to call. The CDR3 covers 17 residues. Germline CDR1 MGHRA, CDR2 YSYEKL. The ends were cut back, 0 bases at V and 1 base at J, with 15 bases in the middle. The CDR3: CASSQEFPVPRNTEAFF. CDR3 bases: TGCGCCAGCAGCCAAGAGTTCCCGGTACCAAGGAACACTGAAGCTTTCTTT.

This rearrangement joins TRBV4-1 to TRBJ1-1, with D maybe TRBD1 (6 bases). This CDR3 has 14 amino acids. Deletions cut 3 bases from V and 4 bases from J, with 12 bases between. Germline V gives CDR1 MGHRA, CDR2 YSYEKL. The CDR3 region is CASSQKTGSTEAFF. DNA for the CDR3: TGCGCCAGCAGCCAGAAAACAGGGTCCACTGAAGCTTTCTTT.

This clone was picked up one time. The V and J genes are TRBV28 and TRBJ2-3, with a weak D call TRBD2 (6 bases). V was trimmed by 0 bases and J by 5 bases, leaving 9 bases between them. CDR1 is MDHEN, CDR2 SYDVKM, per germline. The CDR3 runs to 14 residues. This CDR3 reads CASSLWGEEDTQYF. In DNA, the CDR3 is TGTGCCAGCAGTTTATGGGGGGAGGAAGATACGCAGTATTTT.

J is TRBJ2-7 and V is TRBV29-1; no clear D. V was clipped by 2 bases and J by 4 bases, with 15 bases between them. CDR1 and CDR2 from the germline V gene are SQVTM and ANQGSEA. The CDR3 is made up of 14 amino acids. The CDR3 nucleotides read TGCAGCGTTGAAATCGGGTTTAAACGATACGAGCAGTACTTC. Its translation: CSVEIGFKRYEQYF.

J is TRBJ2-1 and V is TRBV6-1; 11 positions match TRBD2. Trimming cost V 4 bases and J 10 bases; bases outside gene matches: 12. Germline V gene data show CDR1 as MNHNS and CDR2 as SASEGT. The CDR3 loop spans 16 amino acids. The CDR3 nucleotides are TGTGCCAGCAGTGCGGAACTAGCGGGAGTTATAGGGGAGCAGTTCTTC. Translating gives CASSAELAGVIGEQFF.

The rearrangement uses TRBV27 and TRBJ2-2; the match to TRBD2 covers 9 bases. The CDR3 is 15 amino acids. With V trimmed by 0 bases and J by 5 bases, 1 base remained unmatched. Germline lookup yields CDR1 MNHEY and CDR2 SMNVEV (reference sequence). In DNA form, the CDR3 reads TGTGCCAGCAGTTTATCAACTAGCGGGACCGGGGAGCTGTTTTTT. Protein sequence: CASSLSTSGTGELFF.

This chain links TRBV28 with TRBJ1-3; the match to TRBD1 covers 8 bases. The CDR3 runs to 17 residues. The junction had 10 bases not matched to a gene; V was cut back by 6 bases and J by 0 bases. The germline V gene has CDR1 MDHEN and CDR2 SYDVKM. CDR3 region: CASSPGGPELSGNTIYF. In DNA form, the CDR3 reads TGTGCCAGCAGCCCAGGGGGCCCTGAACTCTCTGGAAACACCATATATTTT.

The chain employs TRBV9 and TRBJ2-3, with TRBD2 matching over 9 bases. CDR1 is SGDLS, CDR2 YYNGEE, per germline. With V trimmed by 0 bases and J by 6 bases, 8 bases remained unmatched. The CDR3 runs 16 residues. The CDR3 bases are TGTGCCAGCAGCGTAGAGATAGCGGGAGTCAAGGATACGCAGTATTTT. It codes for CASSVEIAGVKDTQYF.